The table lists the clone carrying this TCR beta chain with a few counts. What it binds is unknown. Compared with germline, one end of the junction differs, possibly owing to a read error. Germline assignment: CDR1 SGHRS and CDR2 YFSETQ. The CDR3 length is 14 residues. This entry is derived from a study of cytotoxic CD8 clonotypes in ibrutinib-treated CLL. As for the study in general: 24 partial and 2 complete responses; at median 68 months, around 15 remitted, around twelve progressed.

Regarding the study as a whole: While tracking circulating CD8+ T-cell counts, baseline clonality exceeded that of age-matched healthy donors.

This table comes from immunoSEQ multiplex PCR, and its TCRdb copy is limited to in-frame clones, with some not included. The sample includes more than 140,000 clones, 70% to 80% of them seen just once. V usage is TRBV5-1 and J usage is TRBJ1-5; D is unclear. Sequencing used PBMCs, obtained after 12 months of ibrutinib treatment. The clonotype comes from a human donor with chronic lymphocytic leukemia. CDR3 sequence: CASSLAGVNQPQHF. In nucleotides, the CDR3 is TGCGCCAGCAGTTTGGCAGGCGTCAATCAGCCCCAGCATTTT.